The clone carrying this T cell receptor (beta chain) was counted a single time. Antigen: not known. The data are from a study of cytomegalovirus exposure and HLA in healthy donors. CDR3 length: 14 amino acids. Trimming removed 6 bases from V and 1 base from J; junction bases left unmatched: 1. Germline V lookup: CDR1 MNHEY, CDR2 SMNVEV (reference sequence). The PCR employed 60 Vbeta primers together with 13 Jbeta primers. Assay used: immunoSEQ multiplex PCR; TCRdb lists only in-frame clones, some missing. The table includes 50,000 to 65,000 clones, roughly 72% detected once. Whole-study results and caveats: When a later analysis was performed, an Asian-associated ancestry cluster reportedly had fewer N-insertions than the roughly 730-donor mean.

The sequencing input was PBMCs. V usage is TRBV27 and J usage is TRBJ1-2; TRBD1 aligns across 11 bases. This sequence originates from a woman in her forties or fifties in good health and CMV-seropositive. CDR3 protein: CASRGQGDNYGYTF. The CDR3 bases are TGTGCCAGCAGGGGACAGGGGGATAACTATGGCTACACCTTC.